This TCR beta chain was sequenced during a study of blood T cells in healthy people across ages. For the second PCR, which ran for roughly 7 to 11 cycles, a sample-barcoded 5' primer and a J-beta primer mix were used. In TCRdb, the 5' RACE reads were re-called with MiXCR into one record per CDR3 protein. The repertoire holds around 1,500,000 distinct CDR3 sequences, with 28% as singletons. General study results and limits: Bulk PBMC profiling left naive and antigen-experienced comparisons inconclusive. Getting older went along with TCR beta diversity per million T cells dropping roughly linearly.

As regards this clonotype: Antigen specificity is unknown.

CDR3 length: 15 residues. The germline CDR1 and CDR2 sequences are MNHEY and SMNVEV (reference sequence). The ends lost 4 bases at V and 2 bases at J; junction bases unmatched: 7. The sequence came from a woman aged 25 to 39 in good health. What was sequenced was blood. This chain joins TRBV27 and TRBJ2-7; TRBD1 aligns across 8 bases. The CDR3, as DNA: TGTGCCAGCAGTTCGTCACAGGGGGGCCCCTACGAGCAGTACTTC. As protein: CASSSSQGGPYEQYF.